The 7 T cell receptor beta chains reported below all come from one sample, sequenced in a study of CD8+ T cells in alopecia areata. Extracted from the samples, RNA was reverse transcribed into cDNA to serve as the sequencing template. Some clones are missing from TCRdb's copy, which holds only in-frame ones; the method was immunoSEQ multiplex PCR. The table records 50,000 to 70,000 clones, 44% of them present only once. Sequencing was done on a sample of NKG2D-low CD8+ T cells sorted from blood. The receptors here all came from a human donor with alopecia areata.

The CDR3 coding sequence is TGTGCCAGCAGTTTAGCCACCTACGAGCAGTACTTC. Translating gives CASSLATYEQYF. The chain links TRBV28 to TRBJ2-7; no clear D gene. Germline lookup yields CDR1 MDHEN and CDR2 SYDVKM. This CDR3 is 12 amino acids long. V lost 2 bases, J lost 2 bases, and 4 bases lay in between.

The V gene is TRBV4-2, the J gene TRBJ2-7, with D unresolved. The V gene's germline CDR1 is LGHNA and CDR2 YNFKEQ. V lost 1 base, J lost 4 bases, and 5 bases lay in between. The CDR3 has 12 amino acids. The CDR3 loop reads CASSQAGYEQYF. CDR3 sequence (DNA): TGTGCCAGCAGCCAAGCCGGGTACGAGCAGTACTTC.

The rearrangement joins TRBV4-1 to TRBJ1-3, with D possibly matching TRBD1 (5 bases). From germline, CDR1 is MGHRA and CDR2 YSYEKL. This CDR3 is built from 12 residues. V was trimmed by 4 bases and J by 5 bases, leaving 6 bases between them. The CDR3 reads CASSPDRNTIYF. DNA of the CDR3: TGCGCCAGCAGCCCGGACAGAAACACCATATATTTT.

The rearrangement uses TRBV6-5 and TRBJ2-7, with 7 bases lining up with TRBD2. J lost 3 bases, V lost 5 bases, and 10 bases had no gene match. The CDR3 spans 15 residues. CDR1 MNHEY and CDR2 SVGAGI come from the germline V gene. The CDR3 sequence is CASSPSWGGLYEQYF. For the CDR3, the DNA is TGTGCCAGCAGTCCCAGTTGGGGGGGACTCTACGAGCAGTACTTC.

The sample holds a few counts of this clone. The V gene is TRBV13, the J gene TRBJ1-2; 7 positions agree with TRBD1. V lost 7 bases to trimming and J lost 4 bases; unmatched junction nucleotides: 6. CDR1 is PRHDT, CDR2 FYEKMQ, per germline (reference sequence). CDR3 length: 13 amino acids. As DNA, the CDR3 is TGTGCCAGCACCCCAGGGGGGGCCTATGGCTACACCTTC. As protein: CASTPGGAYGYTF.

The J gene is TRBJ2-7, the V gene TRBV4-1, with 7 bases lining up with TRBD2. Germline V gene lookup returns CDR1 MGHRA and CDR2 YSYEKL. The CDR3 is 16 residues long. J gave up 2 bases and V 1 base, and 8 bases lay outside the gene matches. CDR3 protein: CASSQVGASGTYEQYF. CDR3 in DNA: TGCGCCAGCAGCCAAGTTGGGGCTAGCGGTACCTACGAGCAGTACTTC.

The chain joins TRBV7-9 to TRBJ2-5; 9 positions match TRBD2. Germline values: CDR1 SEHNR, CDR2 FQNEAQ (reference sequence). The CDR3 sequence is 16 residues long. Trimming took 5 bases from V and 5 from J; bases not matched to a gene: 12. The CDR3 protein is CASSPAEGTSRETQYF. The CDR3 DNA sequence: TGTGCCAGCAGCCCCGCCGAGGGGACTAGCAGGGAGACCCAGTACTTC.